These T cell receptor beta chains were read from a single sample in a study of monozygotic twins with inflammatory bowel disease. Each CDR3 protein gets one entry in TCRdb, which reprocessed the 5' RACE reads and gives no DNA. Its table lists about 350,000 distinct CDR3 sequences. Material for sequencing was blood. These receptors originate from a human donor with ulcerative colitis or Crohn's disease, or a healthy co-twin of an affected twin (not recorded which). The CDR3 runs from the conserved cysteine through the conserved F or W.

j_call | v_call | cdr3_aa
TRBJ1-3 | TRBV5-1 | CASSDPGSSGNTIYF
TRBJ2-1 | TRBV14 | CASSHHSGLAGSYNEQFF
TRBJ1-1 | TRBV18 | CASSPLQGADTEAFF
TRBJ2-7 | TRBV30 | CAGTGLGLYEQYF
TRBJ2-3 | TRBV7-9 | CASSLRQGGTDTQYF
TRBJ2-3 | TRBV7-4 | CAHGGTGGSLVNYTDTQYF
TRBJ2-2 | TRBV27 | CASRGGPAGELFF
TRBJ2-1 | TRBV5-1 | CASSLEGLGLAGGGNEQFF
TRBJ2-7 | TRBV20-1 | CSAPRGGWSYEQYF
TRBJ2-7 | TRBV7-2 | CASSFKAAGIYEQYF
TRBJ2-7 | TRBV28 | CASSSLPSGGLGQYF
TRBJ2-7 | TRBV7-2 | CASSLGRRGYEQYF
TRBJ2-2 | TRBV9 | CASSVGGTLNGELFF
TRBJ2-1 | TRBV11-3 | CAISPGGNEQFF
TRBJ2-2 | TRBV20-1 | CSARNLARTGELFF
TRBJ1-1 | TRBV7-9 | CASSLARTEFTEAFF
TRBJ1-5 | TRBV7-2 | CASSPRLGVSNQPQHF
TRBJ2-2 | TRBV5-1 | CASSLQRGTNTGELFF
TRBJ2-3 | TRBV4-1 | CASSQEGPVLSTDTQYF
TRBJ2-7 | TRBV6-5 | CASKSGLYEQYF
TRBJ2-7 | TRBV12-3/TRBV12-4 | CASSLLGPTYEQYF
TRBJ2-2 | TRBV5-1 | CASTSSGSNTGELFF
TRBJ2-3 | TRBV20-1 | CSASPGTSGTDTQYF
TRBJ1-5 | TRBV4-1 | CASSQEIEGWQPQHF
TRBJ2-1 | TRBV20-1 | CSAKLAGYNEQFF
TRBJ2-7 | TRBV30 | CACPQGSGSIGQYF
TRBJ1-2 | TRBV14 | CASSSDRQGPFPLYGYTF
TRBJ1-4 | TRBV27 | CASGSGLGNEKLFF
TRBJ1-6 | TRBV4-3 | CASSQTGARGSPLHF